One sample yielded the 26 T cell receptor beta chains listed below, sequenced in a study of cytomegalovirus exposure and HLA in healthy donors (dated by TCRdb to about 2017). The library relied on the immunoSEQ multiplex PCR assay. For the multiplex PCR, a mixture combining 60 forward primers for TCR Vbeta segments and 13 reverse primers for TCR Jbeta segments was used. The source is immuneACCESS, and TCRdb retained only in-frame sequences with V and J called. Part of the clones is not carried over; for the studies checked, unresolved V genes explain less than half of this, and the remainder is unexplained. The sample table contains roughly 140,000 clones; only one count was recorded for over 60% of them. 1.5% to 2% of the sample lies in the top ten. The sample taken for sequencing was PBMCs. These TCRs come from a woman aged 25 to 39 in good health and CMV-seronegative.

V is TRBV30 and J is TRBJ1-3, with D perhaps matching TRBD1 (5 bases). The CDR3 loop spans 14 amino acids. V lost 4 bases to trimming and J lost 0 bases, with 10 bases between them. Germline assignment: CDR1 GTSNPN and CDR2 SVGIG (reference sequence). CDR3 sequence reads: CAWTMTASGNTIYF. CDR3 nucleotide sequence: TGTGCCTGGACCATGACAGCCTCTGGAAACACCATATATTTT.

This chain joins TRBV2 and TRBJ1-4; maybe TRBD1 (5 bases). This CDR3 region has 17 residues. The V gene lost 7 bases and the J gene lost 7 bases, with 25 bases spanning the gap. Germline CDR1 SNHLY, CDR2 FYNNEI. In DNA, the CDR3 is TGTGCCAGCACAAGATCTATCAGGGTGTCAGCTGGTGAAAAACTGTTTTTT. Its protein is CASTRSIRVSAGEKLFF. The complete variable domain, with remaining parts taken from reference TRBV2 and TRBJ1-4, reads EPEVTQTPSHQVTQMGQEVILRCVPISNHLYFYWYRQILGQKVEFLVSFYNNEISEKSEIFDDQFSVERPDGSNFTLKIRSTKLEDSAMYFCASTRSIRVSAGEKLFFGSGTQLSVL.

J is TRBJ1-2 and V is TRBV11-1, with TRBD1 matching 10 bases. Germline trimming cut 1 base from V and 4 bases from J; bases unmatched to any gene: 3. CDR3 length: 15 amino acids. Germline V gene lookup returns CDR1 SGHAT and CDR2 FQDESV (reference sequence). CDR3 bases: TGTGCCAGCAGCTTAGACCGGACAGGGGGCTATGGCTACACCTTC. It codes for CASSLDRTGGYGYTF. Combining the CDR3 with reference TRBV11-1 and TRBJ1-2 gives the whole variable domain EAEVAQSPRYKITEKSQAVAFWCDPISGHATLYWYRQILGQGPELLVQFQDESVVDDSQLPKDRFSAERLKGVDSTLKIQPAELGDSAMYLCASSLDRTGGYGYTFGSGTRLTVV.

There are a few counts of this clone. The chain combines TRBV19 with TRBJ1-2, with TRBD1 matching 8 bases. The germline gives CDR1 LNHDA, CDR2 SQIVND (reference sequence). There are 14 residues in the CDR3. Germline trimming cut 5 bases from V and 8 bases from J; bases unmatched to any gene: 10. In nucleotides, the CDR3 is TGTGCCAGTAGTCTCCGACAGGGGCGAGGCGGCTACACCTTC. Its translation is CASSLRQGRGGYTF.

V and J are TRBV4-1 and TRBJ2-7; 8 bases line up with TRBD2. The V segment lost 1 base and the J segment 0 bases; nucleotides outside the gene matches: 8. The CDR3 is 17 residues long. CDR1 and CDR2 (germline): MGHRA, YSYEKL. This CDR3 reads CASSQGNSGDGSYEQYF. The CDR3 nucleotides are TGCGCCAGCAGCCAAGGGAATAGCGGGGATGGCTCCTACGAGCAGTACTTC.

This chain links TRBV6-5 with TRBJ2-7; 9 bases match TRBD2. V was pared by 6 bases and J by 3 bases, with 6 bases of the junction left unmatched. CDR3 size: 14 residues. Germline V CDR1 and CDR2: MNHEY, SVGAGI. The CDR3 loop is CASRNGAGGYEQYF. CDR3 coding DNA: TGTGCCAGCAGAAATGGAGCGGGGGGCTACGAGCAGTACTTC.

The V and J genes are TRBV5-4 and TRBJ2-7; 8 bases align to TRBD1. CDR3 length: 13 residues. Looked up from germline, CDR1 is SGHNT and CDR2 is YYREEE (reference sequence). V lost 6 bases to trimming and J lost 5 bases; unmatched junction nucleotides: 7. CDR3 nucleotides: TGTGCCAGCAACTGGGACAGGTCACACGAGCAGTACTTC. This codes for CASNWDRSHEQYF.

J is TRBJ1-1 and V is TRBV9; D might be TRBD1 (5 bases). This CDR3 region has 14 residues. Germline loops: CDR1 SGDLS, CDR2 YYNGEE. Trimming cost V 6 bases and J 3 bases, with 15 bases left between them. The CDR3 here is CASTGPPGDTEAFF. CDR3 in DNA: TGTGCCAGCACAGGGCCACCGGGGGACACTGAAGCTTTCTTT.

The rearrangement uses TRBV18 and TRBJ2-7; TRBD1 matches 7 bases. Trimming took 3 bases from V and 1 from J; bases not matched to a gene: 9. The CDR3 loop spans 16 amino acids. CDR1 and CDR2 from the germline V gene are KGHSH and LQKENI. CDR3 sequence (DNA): TGTGCCAGCTCACCCTTACCGGGACAGCGATCCTACGAGCAGTACTTC. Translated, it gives CASSPLPGQRSYEQYF.

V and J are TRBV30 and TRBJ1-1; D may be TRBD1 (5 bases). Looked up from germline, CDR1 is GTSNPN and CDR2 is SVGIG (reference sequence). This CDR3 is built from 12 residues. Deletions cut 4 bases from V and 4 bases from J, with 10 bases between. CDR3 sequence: CAWNGGTTEAFF. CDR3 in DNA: TGTGCCTGGAACGGGGGGACCACTGAAGCTTTCTTT.

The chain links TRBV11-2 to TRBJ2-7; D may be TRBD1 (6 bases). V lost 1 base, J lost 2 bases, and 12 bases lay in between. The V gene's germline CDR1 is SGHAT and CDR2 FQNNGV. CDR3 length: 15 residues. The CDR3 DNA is TGTGCCAGCAGCTTAGGCCCAGGGGTGGCCTACGAGCAGTACTTC. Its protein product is CASSLGPGVAYEQYF.

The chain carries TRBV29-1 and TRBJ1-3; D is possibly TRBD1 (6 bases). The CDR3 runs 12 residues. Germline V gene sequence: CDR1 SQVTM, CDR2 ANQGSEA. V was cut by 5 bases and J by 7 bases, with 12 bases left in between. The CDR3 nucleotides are TGCAGCGTTTCACAGCAGGGGAACACCATATATTTT. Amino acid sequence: CSVSQQGNTIYF. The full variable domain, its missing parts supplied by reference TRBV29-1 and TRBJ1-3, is SAVISQKPSRDICQRGTSLTIQCQVDSQVTMMFWYRQQPGQSLTLIATANQGSEATYESGFVIDKFPISRPNLTFSTLTVSNMSPEDSSIYLCSVSQQGNTIYFGEGSWLTVV.

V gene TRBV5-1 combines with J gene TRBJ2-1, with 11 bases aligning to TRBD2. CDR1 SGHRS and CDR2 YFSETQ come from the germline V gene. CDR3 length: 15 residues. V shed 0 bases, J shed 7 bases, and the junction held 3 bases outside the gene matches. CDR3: CASSLVSGGGNEQFF. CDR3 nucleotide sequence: TGCGCCAGCAGCTTGGTTAGCGGGGGGGGGAATGAGCAGTTCTTC.

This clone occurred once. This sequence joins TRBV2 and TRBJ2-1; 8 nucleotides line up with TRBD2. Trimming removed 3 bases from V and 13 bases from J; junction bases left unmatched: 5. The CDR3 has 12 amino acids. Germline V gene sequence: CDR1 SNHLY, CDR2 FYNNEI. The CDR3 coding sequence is TGTGCCAGCAGTGATAGTCGGGGGGGCCAGTTCTTC. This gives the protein CASSDSRGGQFF.

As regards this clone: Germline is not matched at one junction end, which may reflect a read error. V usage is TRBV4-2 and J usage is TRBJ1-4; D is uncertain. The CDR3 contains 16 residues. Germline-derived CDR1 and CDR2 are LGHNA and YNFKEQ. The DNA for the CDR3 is TGTGCCAGCAGCGAAGAATCGGCCAGCGGGGTTGAAAAACTGTTTTTT. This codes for CASSEESASGVEKLFF.

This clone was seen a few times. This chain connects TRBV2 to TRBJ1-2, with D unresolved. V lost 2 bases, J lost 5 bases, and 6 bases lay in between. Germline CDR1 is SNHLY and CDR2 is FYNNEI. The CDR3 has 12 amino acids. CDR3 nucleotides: TGTGCCAGCAGTGAACGGACTTATGGCTACACCTTC. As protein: CASSERTYGYTF.

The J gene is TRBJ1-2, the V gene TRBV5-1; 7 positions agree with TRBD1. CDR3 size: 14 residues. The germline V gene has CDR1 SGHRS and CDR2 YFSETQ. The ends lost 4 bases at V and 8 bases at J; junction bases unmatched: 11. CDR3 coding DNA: TGCGCCAGCAGCGGTACAGGGGTTCTTTGGGGCTACACCTTC. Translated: CASSGTGVLWGYTF.

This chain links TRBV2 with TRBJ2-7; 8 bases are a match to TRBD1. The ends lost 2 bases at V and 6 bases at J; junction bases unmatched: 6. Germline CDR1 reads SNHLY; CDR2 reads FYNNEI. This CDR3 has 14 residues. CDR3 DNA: TGTGCCAGCAGTGAAAGCACAGGGGGAGGCGAGCAGTACTTC. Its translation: CASSESTGGGEQYF.

The CDR3 is CATLFRGQQNTEAFF. CDR3 in DNA: TGTGCCACCCTTTTCCGAGGGCAGCAGAACACTGAAGCTTTCTTT. V is TRBV2 and J is TRBJ1-1; no firm D call. The V end was cut by 10 bases, the J end by 1 base, with 19 bases between. The CDR3 extends over 15 amino acids. The V gene's germline CDR1 is SNHLY and CDR2 FYNNEI.

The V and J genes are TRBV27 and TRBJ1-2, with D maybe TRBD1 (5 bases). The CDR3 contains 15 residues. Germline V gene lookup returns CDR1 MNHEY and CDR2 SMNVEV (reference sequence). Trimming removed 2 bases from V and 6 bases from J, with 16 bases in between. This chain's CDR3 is CASSLSPGSIHGYTF. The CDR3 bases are TGTGCCAGCAGTTTAAGTCCAGGGTCTATACATGGCTACACCTTC.

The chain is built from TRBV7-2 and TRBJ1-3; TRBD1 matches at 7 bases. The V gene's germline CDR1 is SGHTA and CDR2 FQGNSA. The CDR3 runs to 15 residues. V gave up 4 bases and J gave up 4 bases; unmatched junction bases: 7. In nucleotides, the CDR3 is TGTGCCAGCAGCTCCTCACAGGGGCGGGGAAACACCATATATTTT. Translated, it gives CASSSSQGRGNTIYF.

The CDR3, as DNA: TGTGCCAGCAGCTTGCGGGAATTTGGGAAGCAGTACTTC. Amino acids: CASSLREFGKQYF. The rearrangement links TRBV5-6 to TRBJ2-5, with D possibly matching TRBD2 (5 bases). This CDR3 is 13 amino acids long. Trimming took 1 base from V and 11 from J, leaving 15 bases between them. In germline, CDR1 is SGHDT, CDR2 YYEEEE.

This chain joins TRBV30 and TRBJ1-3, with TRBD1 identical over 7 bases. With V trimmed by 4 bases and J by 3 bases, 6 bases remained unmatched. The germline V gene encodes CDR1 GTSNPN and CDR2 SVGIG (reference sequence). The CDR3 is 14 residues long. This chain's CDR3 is CAWTTGAGGNTIYF. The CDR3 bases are TGTGCCTGGACAACAGGGGCAGGTGGAAACACCATATATTTT.

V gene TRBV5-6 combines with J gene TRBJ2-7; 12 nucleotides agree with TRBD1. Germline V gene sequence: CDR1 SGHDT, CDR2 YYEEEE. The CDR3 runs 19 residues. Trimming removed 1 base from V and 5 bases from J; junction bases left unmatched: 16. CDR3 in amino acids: CASSLIVWVPGQGADEQYF. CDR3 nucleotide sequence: TGTGCCAGCAGCTTGATAGTTTGGGTGCCGGGACAGGGGGCGGACGAGCAGTACTTC. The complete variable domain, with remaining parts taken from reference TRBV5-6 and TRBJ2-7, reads DAGVTQSPTHLIKTRGQQVTLRCSPKSGHDTVSWYQQALGQGPQFIFQYYEEEERQRGNFPDRFSGHQFPNYSSELNVNALLLGDSALYLCASSLIVWVPGQGADEQYFGPGTRLTVT.

The CDR3 loop is CASSQDSGQLYYGYTF. The CDR3 DNA sequence: TGCGCCAGCAGCCAAGATTCAGGACAGCTCTACTATGGCTACACCTTC. The chain couples TRBV4-1 to TRBJ1-2, with D possibly matching TRBD1 (6 bases). The CDR3 is 16 amino acids. Germline CDR1 reads MGHRA; CDR2 reads YSYEKL. V lost 0 bases and J lost 3, with 14 bases in between.

Here the CDR3 reads CASSLVQGAGGNTIYF. In nucleotides, the CDR3 is TGTGCCAGCAGCTTAGTACAGGGGGCAGGAGGAAACACCATATATTTT. The chain is built from TRBV7-6 and TRBJ1-3; 9 bases match TRBD1. The length of the CDR3 is 16 residues. V lost 1 base and J lost 4; bases outside the gene matches: 5. The germline V gene has CDR1 SGHVS and CDR2 FNYEAQ.